These 25 T cell receptor beta chains came from one sample sequenced in a study of long-term antiretroviral therapy in people with HIV. Researchers ran immunoSEQ v3.0 at survey level. Sequencing used immunoSEQ multiplex PCR; TCRdb keeps in-frame clones, though not all of them. The sample includes around 8,600 clones, 78% of them seen just once. The source was unsorted PBMCs, collected 0.6 years before starting antiretroviral therapy. The receptors originated from a man aged 40-49 years with HIV.

This clone was found a few times. This sequence joins TRBV6-5 and TRBJ2-1; 10 bases are shared with TRBD2. V lost 11 bases, J lost 8 bases, and 12 bases stayed unmatched. The CDR3 is made up of 14 amino acids. Germline V gene data show CDR1 as MNHEY and CDR2 as SVGAGI. This chain's CDR3 is CAAQLVAGGHEQFF. The CDR3 nucleotides read TGTGCCGCGCAGTTGGTAGCGGGGGGCCATGAGCAGTTCTTC.

This sequence joins TRBV5-1 and TRBJ1-6; the D gene is possibly TRBD1 (6 bases). Germline assignment: CDR1 SGHRS and CDR2 YFSETQ. With 0 bases removed from V and 10 bases from J, the gap between germline ends came to 8 bases. The CDR3 is 13 amino acids. CDR3 amino acids: CASSLEDSSPLHF. Written as DNA, the CDR3 is TGCGCCAGCAGCTTGGAGGACAGCTCACCCCTCCACTTT.

V is TRBV19 and J is TRBJ2-2; tentative D call: TRBD1 (6 bases). Per germline, CDR1 LNHDA and CDR2 SQIVND (reference sequence). Trimming shortened V by 6 bases and J by 1 base, and 12 bases separated the two germline ends. The CDR3 extends over 15 amino acids. Here the CDR3 DNA reads TGTGCCAGTAGCCCAGGGGAAATGAACACCGGGGAGCTGTTTTTT. Protein product: CASSPGEMNTGELFF.

This clone ranks as medium-sized (0.01 to 0.1%). The J gene is TRBJ2-1, the V gene TRBV19, with 7 bases aligning to TRBD2. CDR1 and CDR2 (germline): LNHDA, SQIVND (reference sequence). Unmatched junction bases numbered 3, after V lost 1 base and J lost 6 bases. The CDR3 is 14 amino acids. The CDR3 sequence: CASSIGLALNEQFF. In nucleotides, the CDR3 is TGTGCCAGTAGTATAGGACTAGCCCTCAATGAGCAGTTCTTC.

This clone appeared once. The rearrangement links TRBV5-1 to TRBJ2-7; possible D gene TRBD2, 5 bases. The germline V gene encodes CDR1 SGHRS and CDR2 YFSETQ. This CDR3 is 14 amino acids long. The ends were cut back, 3 bases at V and 1 base at J, with 11 bases in the middle. The CDR3 nucleotides are TGCGCCAGCAGCTCCAGCGGCGGGTCCTACGAGCAGTACTTC. Translation: CASSSSGGSYEQYF.

This chain uses TRBV6-1 with TRBJ2-7; D is possibly TRBD1 (5 bases). Germline assignment: CDR1 MNHNS and CDR2 SASEGT. Deletions cut 1 base from V and 7 bases from J, with 17 bases between. This CDR3 comprises 15 residues. The CDR3 DNA sequence: TGTGCCAGCAGTGAAGAGGGAAAGGGTTCAGGGGAGCAGTACTTC. This codes for CASSEEGKGSGEQYF.

This chain joins TRBV7-8 and TRBJ2-7; D remains unclear. Germline values: CDR1 SGHVS, CDR2 FQNEAQ. Trimming took 2 bases from V and 1 from J, leaving 6 bases between them. This CDR3 spans 13 amino acids. The CDR3 is CASSLIGSYEQYF. The CDR3 nucleotides are TGTGCCAGCAGCTTAATCGGATCCTACGAGCAGTACTTC.

The chain links TRBV19 to TRBJ1-1; D is unresolved. Trimming took 4 bases from V and 0 from J, leaving 9 bases between them. In germline, CDR1 is LNHDA, CDR2 SQIVND (reference sequence). CDR3 length: 14 amino acids. The CDR3 region is CASSSSVLNTEAFF. The DNA of the CDR3 is TGTGCCAGTAGTAGCTCAGTTCTGAACACTGAAGCTTTCTTT.

V and J are TRBV5-5 and TRBJ2-7; 10 bases agree with TRBD1. J was trimmed by 4 bases and V by 3 bases; bases with no gene match: 4. This CDR3 comprises 14 residues. CDR1 and CDR2 (germline): SGHKS, YYEKEE (reference sequence). The CDR3 here is CASSSTGGRYEQYF. CDR3 nucleotide sequence: TGTGCCAGCAGCTCGACAGGGGGCAGGTACGAGCAGTACTTC.

The chain is built from TRBV7-3 and TRBJ2-2; tentative D call: TRBD1 (6 bases). Trimming removed 4 bases at V and 6 bases at J, with 9 bases between. Per the germline V gene, CDR1 is SGHTA and CDR2 is FQGTGA. This CDR3 region has 13 residues. CDR3 sequence reads: CASSSQGSGELFF. For the CDR3, the DNA is TGTGCCAGCAGCTCTCAGGGGTCCGGGGAGCTGTTTTTT.

The chain recombines TRBV19 with TRBJ2-7; D possibly corresponds to TRBD2 (6 bases). Trimming left V 5 bases short and J 2 bases short, with 19 bases between. Germline-derived CDR1 and CDR2 are LNHDA and SQIVND (reference sequence). This CDR3 region has 16 residues. CDR3 amino acids: CASSSSMFGSPYEQYF. CDR3 DNA: TGTGCCAGTAGTTCTTCTATGTTCGGGAGCCCCTACGAGCAGTACTTC.

J is TRBJ2-6 and V is TRBV5-5, with no clear D. The V end lost 1 base, the J end lost 0 bases, and 8 bases lay between the germline ends. Germline V gene lookup returns CDR1 SGHKS and CDR2 YYEKEE (reference sequence). CDR3 length: 16 amino acids. The chain's CDR3 is CASSLSVLSGANVLTF. DNA for the CDR3: TGTGCCAGCAGCTTGTCAGTACTCTCTGGGGCCAACGTCCTGACTTTC.

The rearrangement links TRBV2 to TRBJ2-7, with D possibly being TRBD1 (5 bases). Trimming stripped 0 bases from V and 3 bases from J, with 24 bases between. The CDR3 length is 19 residues. CDR1 and CDR2 (germline): SNHLY, FYNNEI. CDR3 DNA sequence: TGTGCCAGCAGTGAAGCGAAAAGGCTGCGAATCGACAGCTACTACGAGCAGTACTTC. This gives the protein CASSEAKRLRIDSYYEQYF. Based on the CDR3 plus reference TRBV2 and TRBJ2-7, the full variable domain is EPEVTQTPSHQVTQMGQEVILRCVPISNHLYFYWYRQILGQKVEFLVSFYNNEISEKSEIFDDQFSVERPDGSNFTLKIRSTKLEDSAMYFCASSEAKRLRIDSYYEQYFGPGTRLTVT.

The V gene is TRBV10-2, the J gene TRBJ1-5; D is ambiguous. This CDR3 comprises 12 residues. V shed 3 bases and J shed 5 bases, with 5 bases lying between them. In germline, CDR1 is WSHSY, CDR2 SAAADI. DNA of the CDR3: TGCGCCAGCAGTGAAGCGCATCAGCCCCAGCATTTT. The encoded protein is CASSEAHQPQHF.

This clone was counted between two and nine times. The CDR3 reads CASSYSGLGRDQPQHF. DNA of the CDR3: TGTGCCAGCAGTTACTCAGGATTGGGAAGGGATCAGCCCCAGCATTTT. V and J are TRBV6-5 and TRBJ1-5; no firm D call. Germline V gene data show CDR1 as MNHEY and CDR2 as SVGAGI. The CDR3 is made up of 16 amino acids. V was pared by 0 bases and J by 5 bases, with 14 bases between.

This clone showed up just once. The gene calls are TRBV30 and TRBJ1-6; a weak D match, TRBD1 (5 bases). The CDR3 totals 14 residues. V lost 3 bases and J 8 bases, leaving 14 bases between the germline ends. Per the germline V gene, CDR1 is GTSNPN and CDR2 is SVGIG (reference sequence). The CDR3 bases are TGTGCCTGGAGGGATTTGACAGAGTATTCACCCCTCCACTTT. Translating gives CAWRDLTEYSPLHF.

The gene calls are TRBV6-5 and TRBJ1-2; 10 nucleotides match TRBD1. The CDR3 loop spans 15 amino acids. Trimming cost V 3 bases and J 2 bases; bases outside gene matches: 3. Germline CDR1 and CDR2: MNHEY and SVGAGI. The CDR3 coding sequence is TGTGCCAGCAGTTATAAGACAGGGGGCAACTATGGCTACACCTTC. This gives the protein CASSYKTGGNYGYTF.

The V call is TRBV10-3, the J call TRBJ2-1; TRBD1 is a possible D gene (9 bases). V lost 8 bases, J lost 6 bases, and 20 bases lay in between. The CDR3 sequence is 15 residues long. CDR1 is ENHRY, CDR2 SYGVKD, per germline. Here the CDR3 reads CAIRGGQGLSNEQFF. CDR3 sequence (DNA): TGTGCCATCCGGGGGGGACAGGGTTTAAGCAATGAGCAGTTCTTC.

This clone is a singleton in its sample. V and J are TRBV18 and TRBJ2-5, with D possibly matching TRBD1 (6 bases). CDR1 is KGHSH, CDR2 LQKENI, per germline. Deletions cut 7 bases from V and 2 bases from J, with 14 bases between. CDR3 size: 14 residues. The CDR3 reads CASFTTGRQETQYF. The CDR3 nucleotides are TGTGCCAGCTTTACGACAGGCAGACAAGAGACCCAGTACTTC.

The V and J genes are TRBV10-3 and TRBJ1-1, with no clear D. Germline CDR1 is ENHRY and CDR2 is SYGVKD. The CDR3 is made up of 13 amino acids. Trimming left V 10 bases short and J 0 bases short, with 12 bases between. The CDR3, as DNA: TGTGCCACCGTTCGGGAGGTGAACACTGAAGCTTTCTTT. Encoded protein: CATVREVNTEAFF.

This chain joins TRBV7-9 and TRBJ2-1; tentatively, D is TRBD2 (5 bases). CDR1 SEHNR and CDR2 FQNEAQ come from the germline V gene (reference sequence). The V end lost 3 bases, the J end lost 9 bases, and 12 bases lay between the germline ends. The CDR3 totals 13 residues. The CDR3 here is CASSFGESTEQFF. For the CDR3, the DNA is TGTGCCAGCAGCTTCGGGGAGAGTACTGAGCAGTTCTTC.

The chain couples TRBV5-1 to TRBJ1-1; TRBD1 might be the D (6 bases). Germline V gene lookup returns CDR1 SGHRS and CDR2 YFSETQ. The CDR3 covers 16 residues. Trimming stripped 0 bases from V and 3 bases from J, with 15 bases between. CDR3 nucleotides: TGCGCCAGCAGCTTGGAGGCAGGGGAGATTGACACTGAAGCTTTCTTT. This sequence encodes CASSLEAGEIDTEAFF.

By share, this clone ranks as medium-sized. The chain couples TRBV4-2 to TRBJ1-4; D gene unclear. Germline V gene lookup returns CDR1 LGHNA and CDR2 YNFKEQ. V gave up 0 bases and J gave up 4 bases, with 9 bases separating them. The CDR3 is made up of 15 amino acids. The CDR3 loop reads CASSQDGQYNEKLFF. CDR3 nucleotides: TGTGCCAGCAGCCAAGACGGGCAGTATAATGAAAAACTGTTTTTT.

V usage is TRBV6-1 and J usage is TRBJ1-5, with D possibly being TRBD1 (6 bases). Deletions cut 2 bases from V and 5 bases from J, with 13 bases between. Germline CDR1 is MNHNS and CDR2 is SASEGT. The CDR3 is 15 amino acids. CDR3 bases: TGTGCCAGCAGTGAACCGACAGGTTGGTATCAGCCCCAGCATTTT. Translation: CASSEPTGWYQPQHF.

The chain carries TRBV5-1 and TRBJ2-2; D is possibly TRBD1 (6 bases). The CDR3 has 14 amino acids. The V end was cut by 4 bases, the J end by 2 bases, with 9 bases between. Per the germline V gene, CDR1 is SGHRS and CDR2 is YFSETQ. The CDR3 region has the DNA TGCGCCAGCAGCCGGGACATTAACACCGGGGAGCTGTTTTTT. This translates into CASSRDINTGELFF.